The clone carrying this T cell receptor (beta chain) was found a few times. The source of the sample is a study of blood T cell repertoires in COVID-19. Study summary: Some COVID-19 samples were acute and others convalescent; all came from the United States, Italy and Spain. Sample material is recorded as cDNA or gDNA derived from T cells, B-cell-depleted T cells, or PBMCs.

Study processing details: Estimated nucleated cell counts came from reference gene primer amplification. Some clones are missing from TCRdb's copy, which holds only in-frame ones; the method was immunoSEQ multiplex PCR. Clonal size and the V and J genes are those of that table, whereas D and trimming came from the DNA. In the table there are some 140,000 clones, 65% to 80% of which are singletons. CDR1 and CDR2 (germline): LGHNA, YNFKEQ. This CDR3 has 17 amino acids. The ends were cut back, 1 base at V and 2 bases at J, with 15 bases in the middle. The chain combines TRBV4-2 with TRBJ2-1; weak D call: TRBD2 (6 bases). Sequences were obtained from peripheral blood. This TCR derives from a man aged 55 to 69 with acute or convalescent COVID-19. The chain's CDR3 is CASSQGLGRGAYNEQFF. As DNA, the CDR3 is TGTGCCAGCAGCCAAGGTCTCGGGAGAGGGGCCTACAATGAGCAGTTCTTC.